The clone carrying this T cell receptor (beta chain) was recorded many times. At one end the junction does not follow the germline gene, possibly because of a read error. These data come from a study of prognosis after radiotherapy for stage I lung cancer. The CDR3 has 14 amino acids. Germline lookup yields CDR1 SGHTA and CDR2 FQGNSA. With two-round multiplex PCR, TCR beta CDR3 sequences were amplified from genomic DNA. Every TRBV and TRBJ gene had its own specific primer in first-round PCR. MiXCR, applied by TCRdb to the multiplex PCR reads, yields one record per CDR3 protein. The sample holds around 12,000 distinct CDR3 sequences, 54% seen once. Other malignancies, prior chemotherapy and prior radiotherapy were absent in all patients, each of whom was node-negative on CT and PET/CT.

Specimen: PBMCs, collected before or after stereotactic body radiation therapy (not recorded which). The origin of this receptor is a donor older than 45 with non-small cell lung cancer. The V gene is TRBV7-2, the J gene TRBJ2-5; TRBD2 matches 9 bases. DNA of the CDR3: TGTGCCAGCAGCGTAGCGGGAGTACAAGAGACCCAGTACTTC. Translation gives CASSVAGVQETQYF.